The 10 T cell receptor beta chains in this list originate from one sample, sequenced in a study of blood T cells in healthy people across ages. Together with a sample-barcoded 5' primer, a J-beta primer mix was included in a second PCR lasting about 6 to 11 cycles. In TCRdb, the 5' RACE reads were re-called with MiXCR into one record per CDR3 protein. This table holds under 750,000 distinct CDR3 sequences, around 50% found once. Sequences were obtained from blood. The receptors were sampled from a man at least 80 years old in good health.

V and J are TRBV4-3 and TRBJ2-1, with a possible D match to TRBD2 (6 bases). V was cut by 4 bases and J by 13 bases, with 23 bases left in between. The CDR3 has 15 amino acids. Germline V CDR1 and CDR2: LGHNA, YSLEER. The CDR3 loop reads CASSRSLAFQETQFF. The DNA for the CDR3 is TGCGCCAGCAGCCGTTCCCTAGCGTTCCAAGAGACCCAGTTCTTC.

The rearrangement links TRBV10-3 to TRBJ2-6; tentative D call: TRBD1 (6 bases). Germline CDR1 and CDR2: ENHRY and SYGVKD. The CDR3 is 17 amino acids. Trimming pared 5 bases from V and 4 bases from J, leaving 18 bases between. CDR3 DNA: TGTGCCATCAGTACAGGGAGACCCGAATTCGGGGCCAACGTCCTGACTTTC. Its protein is CAISTGRPEFGANVLTF.

The chain joins TRBV7-2 to TRBJ2-3; possible D gene TRBD2, 5 bases. The germline gives CDR1 SGHTA, CDR2 FQGNSA. The length of the CDR3 is 17 residues. Deletions cut 1 base from V and 1 base from J, with 15 bases between. CDR3 coding DNA: TGTGCCAGCAGCTTAGATACTAGGAAAGGACGCACAGATACGCAGTATTTT. It specifies CASSLDTRKGRTDTQYF.

This clonotype was picked up a small number of times. The V gene is TRBV19, the J gene TRBJ2-7; tentative D call: TRBD1 (6 bases). V was shortened by 1 base and J by 3 bases, with 13 bases between the two germline ends. Germline assignment: CDR1 LNHDA and CDR2 SQIVND (reference sequence). CDR3 length: 15 amino acids. In DNA, the CDR3 is TGTGCCAGTAGTATAGCCGGGACACTAGACTACGAGCAGTACTTC. Translating it yields CASSIAGTLDYEQYF.

Comment on this clonotype: The junction differs from germline at one of its ends, possibly a read error. The V gene is TRBV7-2, the J gene TRBJ2-1; D possibly corresponds to TRBD2 (6 bases). This CDR3 spans 16 amino acids. Per germline, CDR1 SGHTA and CDR2 FQGNSA. Written as DNA, the CDR3 is TGTGCCAGCAGCTTAGCCGGGACTCGCACATACAATGAGCAGTTATTC. Translated, it gives CASSLAGTRTYNEQLF.

J is TRBJ2-5 and V is TRBV4-3; D possibly uses TRBD1 or TRBD2 (5 bases each). Near its end, the DNA agrees better with TRBJ2-1, so the J call may be wrong. Germline V lookup: CDR1 LGHNA, CDR2 YSLEER. CDR3 length equals 15 residues. CDR3 coding DNA: TGCGCCAGCAGCCAAGAACGGGTTCGAGGGGAGACCCAGTTCTTC. Translating it yields CASSQERVRGETQFF.

The V gene is TRBV4-3, the J gene TRBJ1-4, with 7 nucleotides matching TRBD1. V lost 1 base and J lost 4; bases outside the gene matches: 15. The CDR3 extends over 19 amino acids. Per the germline V gene, CDR1 is LGHNA and CDR2 is YSLEER. The CDR3 loop is CASSQGRDSRTSLNEKLFF. In nucleotides, the CDR3 is TGCGCCAGCAGCCAAGGAAGGGACAGCCGCACCTCCCTTAATGAAAAACTGTTTTTT.

This clonotype was detected a few times. The chain uses TRBV7-2 and TRBJ2-1; 11 bases are a match to TRBD2. Germline V gene lookup returns CDR1 SGHTA and CDR2 FQGNSA. The CDR3 spans 16 residues. J lost 2 bases, V lost 6 bases, and 6 bases had no gene match. CDR3 bases: TGTGCCAGCAGTCAGGATAGCGGGAGGGCCTACAATGAGCAGTTCTTC. It codes for CASSQDSGRAYNEQFF.

This clonotype was observed a handful of times. The rearrangement links TRBV4-2 to TRBJ2-7; perhaps TRBD1 as D (6 bases). V lost 4 bases and J 6 bases, leaving 19 bases between the germline ends. Germline CDR1 is LGHNA and CDR2 is YNFKEQ. CDR3 length: 15 amino acids. CDR3 sequence: CASSPGGNRVGEQYF. For the CDR3, the DNA is TGTGCCAGCAGCCCAGGTGGCAACAGGGTAGGCGAGCAGTACTTC.

CDR3 sequence reads: CASILEGPGETQYF. CDR3 DNA: TGTGCCAGCATCCTTGAGGGCCCTGGGGAGACCCAGTACTTC. V is TRBV7-2 and J is TRBJ2-5; weak D call: TRBD2 (5 bases). Looked up from germline, CDR1 is SGHTA and CDR2 is FQGNSA. The V end was cut by 7 bases, the J end by 5 bases, with 17 bases between. There are 14 residues in the CDR3. Supplemented by reference TRBV7-2 and TRBJ2-5, the full variable domain reads GAGVSQSPSNKVTEKGKDVELRCDPISGHTALYWYRQSLGQGLEFLIYFQGNSAPDKSGLPSDRFSAERTGGSVSTLTIQRTQQEDSAVYLCASILEGPGETQYFGPGTRLLVL.